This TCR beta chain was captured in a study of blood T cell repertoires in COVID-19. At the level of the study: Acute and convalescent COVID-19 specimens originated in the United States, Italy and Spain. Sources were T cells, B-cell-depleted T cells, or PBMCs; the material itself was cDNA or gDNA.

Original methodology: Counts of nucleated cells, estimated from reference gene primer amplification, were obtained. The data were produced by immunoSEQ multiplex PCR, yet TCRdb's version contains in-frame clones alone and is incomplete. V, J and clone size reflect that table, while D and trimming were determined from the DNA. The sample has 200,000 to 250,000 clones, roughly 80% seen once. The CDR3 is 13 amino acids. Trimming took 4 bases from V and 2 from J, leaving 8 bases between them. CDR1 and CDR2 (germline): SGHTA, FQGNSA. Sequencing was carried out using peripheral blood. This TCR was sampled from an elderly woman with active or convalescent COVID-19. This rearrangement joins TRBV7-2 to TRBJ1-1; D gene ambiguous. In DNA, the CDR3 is TGTGCCAGCAGCTCCGGACTAAACACTGAAGCTTTCTTT. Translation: CASSSGLNTEAFF.